The clone carrying this T cell receptor (beta chain) was counted ten times or more. Its cognate antigen is unknown. Per the germline V gene, CDR1 is MNHEY and CDR2 is SVGAGI. CDR3 length: 13 amino acids. The V gene lost 10 bases and the J gene lost 3 bases, with 13 bases spanning the gap. A second roughly 7 to 11 cycle PCR used barcoded and J-beta primers. MiXCR, applied by TCRdb to the 5' RACE reads, yields one record per CDR3 protein. Of about 1 million distinct CDR3 sequences listed, 20% to 25% were seen once; the top ten hold approximately 0.79%. The data were obtained in a study of blood T cells in healthy people across ages. Broader study findings: More naive CD4+ cells and higher diversity marked long-lived donors relative to aged donors. A strong correlation was found between TCR beta diversity and the percentage of naive T cells.

Separately, the same data were catalogued under a study of T cells of mothers and their children. That work contributes: Six children, together with their three healthy Caucasian mothers, made up the donors. Amplification in the second PCR used the M1S primer, which added sample barcodes and 2-4 random nucleotides.

The specimen was blood. V usage is TRBV6-5 and J usage is TRBJ1-5, with D possibly TRBD1 on 5 matching bases. The receptor was isolated from a girl aged 2 to 9 in good health. In DNA form, the CDR3 reads TGTGCCACCTCTTCAGGGACCAATCAGCCCCAGCATTTT. This encodes CATSSGTNQPQHF.